Below are 20 T cell receptor beta chains sequenced from a single sample in a study of early T cells in non-severe SARS-CoV-2 infection. TCRdb reprocessed the 5' RACE reads with MiXCR, giving one entry per CDR3 protein. The data show 45,000 to 55,000 distinct CDR3 sequences, with 11% seen just once and 10% held by the top ten. Material for sequencing was whole blood. These receptors were obtained from an adult who was a healthcare worker with PCR-confirmed SARS-CoV-2 infection or an uninfected control (not recorded which).

This clonotype was seen more than once but under ten times. This chain uses TRBV6-6 with TRBJ2-3; 14 bases are shared with TRBD2. The CDR3 covers 19 residues. CDR1 and CDR2 from the germline V gene are MNHNY and SVGAGI (reference sequence). The J segment lost 5 bases and the V segment lost 5 bases, leaving 15 bases of the junction unmatched. The chain's CDR3 is CASSPTSGGDPLLGDTQYF. DNA of the CDR3: TGTGCCAGCAGTCCGACTAGCGGGGGGGATCCCCTCTTGGGAGATACGCAGTATTTT.

This clonotype was counted many times. This chain joins TRBV20-1 and TRBJ1-5; 8 bases are shared with TRBD1. CDR3 length: 14 amino acids. The junction had 7 bases not matched to a gene; V was cut back by 5 bases and J by 4 bases. From germline, CDR1 is DFQATT and CDR2 SNEGSKA (reference sequence). CDR3 DNA sequence: TGCAGTGCTCTCTCGGGACAGGCTAATCAGCCCCAGCATTTT. Protein: CSALSGQANQPQHF.

The CDR3 loop is CASSRLDTNYGYTF. The CDR3, as DNA: TGTGCCAGCAGCCGCCTAGACACAAACTATGGCTACACCTTC. J is TRBJ1-2 and V is TRBV3-1; D remains unclear. Germline V gene lookup returns CDR1 LGHDT and CDR2 YNNKEL (reference sequence). Between the trimmed V and J ends, which lost 4 bases and 2 bases, there was a span of 11 bases. The CDR3 is 14 residues long.

In its sample, this clonotype was seen a few times. This chain joins TRBV20-1 and TRBJ2-5; D might be TRBD2 (6 bases). This CDR3 is 15 amino acids long. V was pared by 6 bases and J by 9 bases, with 26 bases between. CDR1 is DFQATT, CDR2 SNEGSKA, per germline (reference sequence). In DNA, the CDR3 is TGCAGTGCCCCCAGTGGGGGGACGGCCCAAATGTCCCAGTACTTC. Protein: CSAPSGGTAQMSQYF.

This clonotype is judged medium-sized (0.01 to 0.1%). The V call is TRBV19, the J call TRBJ2-3, with TRBD1 matching 8 bases. V lost 5 bases and J lost 1; bases outside the gene matches: 8. The CDR3 is 16 amino acids. Germline lookup yields CDR1 LNHDA and CDR2 SQIVND (reference sequence). The CDR3 region has the DNA TGTGCCAGTAGTCTGATACAGGGGGGAGGCACAGATACGCAGTATTTT. Translated, it gives CASSLIQGGGTDTQYF.

This clonotype rates as medium-sized (0.01 to 0.1%). The rearrangement uses TRBV6-5 and TRBJ2-7, with D perhaps TRBD1 (6 bases). Trimming removed 7 bases at V and 0 bases at J, with 10 bases between. This CDR3 is built from 13 residues. The germline V gene has CDR1 MNHEY and CDR2 SVGAGI. CDR3 DNA: TGTGCCAGCAACAGGGCTAACTCCTACGAGCAGTACTTC. Translating it yields CASNRANSYEQYF.

This clonotype was observed a handful of times. The chain uses TRBV28 and TRBJ1-1, with 7 bases aligning to TRBD1. The CDR3 consists of 14 residues. In germline, CDR1 is MDHEN, CDR2 SYDVKM. V dropped 6 bases and J dropped 4; count of bases not matched to a gene: 8. The CDR3 reads CASRGDRDFTEAFF. CDR3 nucleotides: TGTGCCAGCAGGGGCGACAGGGATTTCACTGAAGCTTTCTTT.

This clonotype turned up a few times. This chain joins TRBV29-1 and TRBJ2-3; tentatively, D is TRBD1 (5 bases). Looked up from germline, CDR1 is SQVTM and CDR2 is ANQGSEA. The V and J ends lost 1 base and 0 bases respectively, with 8 bases between them. This CDR3 has 14 amino acids. Here the CDR3 DNA reads TGCAGCGTTGAAGGGGCAGGGAGCACAGATACGCAGTATTTT. Its protein is CSVEGAGSTDTQYF.

There are a few counts of this clonotype. The chain has TRBV29-1 and TRBJ2-7, with D unresolved. The CDR3 consists of 12 residues. CDR1 is SQVTM, CDR2 ANQGSEA, per germline. V lost 5 bases and J 4 bases, leaving 12 bases between the germline ends. DNA of the CDR3: TGCAGCGTTTCCGGGCTAGGTTACGAGCAGTACTTC. It yields the protein CSVSGLGYEQYF.

V usage is TRBV29-1 and J usage is TRBJ2-1; 8 bases fit TRBD2. There are 15 residues in the CDR3. The germline gives CDR1 SQVTM, CDR2 ANQGSEA. Trimming took 1 base from V and 4 from J; bases not matched to a gene: 6. The CDR3 loop is CSVEGGSGAYNEQFF. In nucleotides, the CDR3 is TGCAGCGTTGAAGGCGGTAGCGGGGCTTACAATGAGCAGTTCTTC.

CDR3 sequence reads: CASSLGVSGGSTDTQYF. For the CDR3, the DNA is TGTGCCAGCAGCTTAGGAGTATCCGGGGGGAGCACAGATACGCAGTATTTT. The V and J genes are TRBV7-2 and TRBJ2-3, with TRBD2 matching 7 bases. CDR1 and CDR2 (germline): SGHTA, FQGNSA. The CDR3 contains 17 residues. Trimming took 1 base from V and 0 from J; bases not matched to a gene: 7.

The chain carries TRBV19 and TRBJ1-6; D gene uncertain. Germline assignment: CDR1 LNHDA and CDR2 SQIVND (reference sequence). This CDR3 contains 14 residues. V gave up 8 bases and J gave up 2 bases, with 10 bases separating them. The CDR3 nucleotides read TGTGCCAGTGGGCCTACCACCTATAATTCACCCCTCCACTTT. Its protein is CASGPTTYNSPLHF.

The chain is built from TRBV3-1 and TRBJ1-3; possibly TRBD1 for D (5 bases). V lost 1 base and J 7 bases, leaving 8 bases between the germline ends. Germline loops: CDR1 LGHDT, CDR2 YNNKEL (reference sequence). The CDR3 is 13 amino acids. The CDR3 bases are TGTGCCAGCAGCCAAGGACGGGGGAACACCATATATTTT. Translated: CASSQGRGNTIYF. Filled out from reference TRBV3-1 and TRBJ1-3, the complete variable domain reads DTAVSQTPKYLVTQMGNDKSIKCEQNLGHDTMYWYKQDSKKFLKIMFSYNNKELIINETVPNRFSPKSPDKAHLNLHINSLELGDSAVYFCASSQGRGNTIYFGEGSWLTVV.

The gene calls are TRBV5-1 and TRBJ1-1; possible D gene TRBD1, 6 bases. This CDR3 comprises 13 residues. V lost 7 bases to trimming and J lost 1 base, with 11 bases between them. Germline V gene lookup returns CDR1 SGHRS and CDR2 YFSETQ. This CDR3 reads CASLKDRNTEAFF. The DNA of the CDR3 is TGCGCCAGCTTGAAGGACAGGAACACTGAAGCTTTCTTT.

The V and J genes are TRBV7-7 and TRBJ2-2, with 8 positions matching TRBD1. Unmatched junction bases numbered 15, after V lost 5 bases and J lost 1 base. Germline V gene sequence: CDR1 SSHAT, CDR2 FNYEAQ (reference sequence). There are 19 residues in the CDR3. The CDR3 DNA reads TGTGCCAGCAGCCGATCTATAATAACCGGGACAGGGAACACCGGGGAGCTGTTTTTT. Its protein is CASSRSIITGTGNTGELFF.

The chain has TRBV11-3 and TRBJ2-7; weak D call: TRBD2 (6 bases). The CDR3 is 14 residues long. Between the trimmed V and J ends, which lost 4 bases and 2 bases, there was a span of 12 bases. CDR1 is SGHNT, CDR2 YENEEA, per germline. CDR3 sequence: CASSWGDETYEQYF. CDR3 nucleotides: TGTGCCAGCAGCTGGGGGGACGAAACCTACGAGCAGTACTTC.

CDR3 nucleotide sequence: TGTGCCAGCAGCCTCGCTTCGACTAGCGGGGGTAGGAATACGCAGTATTTT. Translated: CASSLASTSGGRNTQYF. The genes are TRBV7-9 and TRBJ2-3; 12 nucleotides match TRBD2. V shed 5 bases and J 7 bases; nucleotides not matched to a gene: 13. CDR3 length: 17 residues. In germline, CDR1 is SEHNR, CDR2 FQNEAQ (reference sequence).

This clonotype has a handful of counts. CDR3 residues: CASSHPGGGQGDSPLHF. In nucleotides, the CDR3 is TGTGCCAGCAGCCACCCCGGTGGGGGACAGGGGGATTCACCCCTCCACTTT. The V gene is TRBV4-2, the J gene TRBJ1-6, with 11 bases identical to TRBD1. Germline assignment: CDR1 LGHNA and CDR2 YNFKEQ. The trim removed 3 bases at V and 8 bases at J, leaving 9 bases unmatched. The CDR3 is 17 amino acids.

This clonotype was counted at least ten times. The rearrangement uses TRBV19 and TRBJ2-7, with 9 nucleotides matching TRBD1. Germline V gene lookup returns CDR1 LNHDA and CDR2 SQIVND (reference sequence). CDR3 length equals 16 residues. V trimming: 6 bases; J trimming: 4 bases; junction bases outside the gene matches: 13. The CDR3 sequence is CASSQTGQGKGYEQYF. The CDR3 region has the DNA TGTGCCAGTAGCCAGACGGGACAGGGTAAGGGTTACGAGCAGTACTTC. Drawing the rest from reference TRBV19 and TRBJ2-7, the complete variable domain is DGGITQSPKYLFRKEGQNVTLSCEQNLNHDAMYWYRQDPGQGLRLIYYSQIVNDFQKGDIAEGYSVSREKKESFPLTVTSAQKNPTAFYLCASSQTGQGKGYEQYFGPGTRLTVT.

This clonotype was seen only a few times. The chain is built from TRBV7-2 and TRBJ2-1; 10 bases fit TRBD2. Germline CDR1 reads SGHTA; CDR2 reads FQGNSA. Trimming at V came to 4 bases and at J to 10 bases, leaving 10 bases not matched to a gene. The CDR3 sequence is 15 residues long. Here the CDR3 reads CASSWTSGPAAEQFF. In DNA form, the CDR3 reads TGTGCCAGCAGCTGGACTAGCGGCCCAGCGGCCGAGCAGTTCTTC.